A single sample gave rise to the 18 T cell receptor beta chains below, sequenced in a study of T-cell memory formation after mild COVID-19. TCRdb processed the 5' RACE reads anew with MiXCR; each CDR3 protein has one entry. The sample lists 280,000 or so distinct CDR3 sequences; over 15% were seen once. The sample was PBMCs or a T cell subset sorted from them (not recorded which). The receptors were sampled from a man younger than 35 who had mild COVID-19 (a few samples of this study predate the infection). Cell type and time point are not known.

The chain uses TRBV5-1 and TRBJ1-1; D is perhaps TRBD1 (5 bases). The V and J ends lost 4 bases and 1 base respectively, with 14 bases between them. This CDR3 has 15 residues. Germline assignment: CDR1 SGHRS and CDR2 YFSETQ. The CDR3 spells CASSQPTVGNTEAFF. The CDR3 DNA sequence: TGCGCCAGCAGCCAACCGACAGTGGGGAACACTGAAGCTTTCTTT.

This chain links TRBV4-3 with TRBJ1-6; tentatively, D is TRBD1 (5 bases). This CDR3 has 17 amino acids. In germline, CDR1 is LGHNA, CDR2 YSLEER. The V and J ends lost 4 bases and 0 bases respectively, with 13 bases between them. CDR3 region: CASSLGVSSSYNSPLHF. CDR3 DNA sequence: TGCGCCAGCAGCCTAGGGGTGTCGAGCTCCTATAATTCACCCCTCCACTTT.

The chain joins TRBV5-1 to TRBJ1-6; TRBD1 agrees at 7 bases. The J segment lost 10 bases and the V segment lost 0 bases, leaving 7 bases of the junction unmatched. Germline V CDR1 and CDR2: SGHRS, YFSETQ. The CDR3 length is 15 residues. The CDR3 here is CASSLERTGNSPLHF. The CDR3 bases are TGCGCCAGCAGCTTGGAAAGGACAGGAAACTCACCCCTCCACTTT.

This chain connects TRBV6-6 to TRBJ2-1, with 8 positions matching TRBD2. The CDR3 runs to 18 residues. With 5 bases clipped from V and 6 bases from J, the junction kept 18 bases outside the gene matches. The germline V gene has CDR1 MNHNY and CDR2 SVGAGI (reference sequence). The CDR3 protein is CASSNDPPGLGTINEQFF. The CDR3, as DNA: TGTGCCAGCAGTAACGACCCTCCGGGACTAGGGACGATCAATGAGCAGTTCTTC.

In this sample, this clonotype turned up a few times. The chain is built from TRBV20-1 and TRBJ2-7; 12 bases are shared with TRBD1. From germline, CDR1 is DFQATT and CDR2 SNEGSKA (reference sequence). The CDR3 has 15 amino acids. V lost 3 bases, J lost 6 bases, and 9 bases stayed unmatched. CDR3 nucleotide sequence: TGCAGTGCTAGTGACGGGACAGGGGGCGGTGGCGAGCAGTACTTC. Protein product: CSASDGTGGGGEQYF.

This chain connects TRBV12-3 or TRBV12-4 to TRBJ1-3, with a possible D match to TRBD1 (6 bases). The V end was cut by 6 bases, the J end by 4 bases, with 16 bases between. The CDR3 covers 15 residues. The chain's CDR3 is CASRAESGEGNTIYF. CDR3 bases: TGTGCCAGCAGGGCGGAGTCAGGGGAGGGAAACACCATATATTTT.

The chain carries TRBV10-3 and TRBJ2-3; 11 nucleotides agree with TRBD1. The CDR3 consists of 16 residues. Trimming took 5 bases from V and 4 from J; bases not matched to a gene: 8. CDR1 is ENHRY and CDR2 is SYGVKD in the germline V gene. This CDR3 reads CAISNRDRGFSDTQYF. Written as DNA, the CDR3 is TGTGCCATCAGTAACCGGGACAGGGGGTTCTCAGATACGCAGTATTTT.

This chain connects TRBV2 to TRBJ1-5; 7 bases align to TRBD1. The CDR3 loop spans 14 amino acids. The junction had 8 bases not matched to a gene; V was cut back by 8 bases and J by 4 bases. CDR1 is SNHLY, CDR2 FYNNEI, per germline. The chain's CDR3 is CASGAQGENQPQHF. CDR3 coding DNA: TGTGCCAGCGGGGCGCAGGGGGAGAATCAGCCCCAGCATTTT.

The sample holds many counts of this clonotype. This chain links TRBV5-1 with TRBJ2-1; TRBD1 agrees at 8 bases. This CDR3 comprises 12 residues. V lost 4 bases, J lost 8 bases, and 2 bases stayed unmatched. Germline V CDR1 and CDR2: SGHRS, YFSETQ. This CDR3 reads CASSPTGDEQFF. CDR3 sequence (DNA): TGCGCCAGCAGCCCGACAGGGGATGAGCAGTTCTTC.

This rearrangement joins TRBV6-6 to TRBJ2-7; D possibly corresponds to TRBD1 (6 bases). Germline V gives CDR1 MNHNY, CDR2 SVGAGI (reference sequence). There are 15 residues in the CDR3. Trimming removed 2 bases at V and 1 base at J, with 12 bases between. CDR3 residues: CASSYPQDSSYEQYF. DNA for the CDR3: TGTGCCAGCAGTTACCCTCAGGACAGTTCCTACGAGCAGTACTTC.

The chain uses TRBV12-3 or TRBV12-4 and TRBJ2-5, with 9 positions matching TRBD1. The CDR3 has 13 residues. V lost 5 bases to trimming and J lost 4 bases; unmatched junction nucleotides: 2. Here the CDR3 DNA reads TGTGCCAGCAGTACGGACAGGGGAGAGACCCAGTACTTC. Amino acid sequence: CASSTDRGETQYF.

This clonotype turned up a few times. For the CDR3, the DNA is TGTGCCAGCAGCTCACAGGGACAGGGGGCTTGGGAGACCCAGTACTTC. Translated, it gives CASSSQGQGAWETQYF. This chain connects TRBV7-2 to TRBJ2-5, with 12 bases fitting TRBD1. The CDR3 is 16 residues long. V lost 4 bases and J lost 5; bases outside the gene matches: 8. CDR1 and CDR2 (germline): SGHTA, FQGNSA.

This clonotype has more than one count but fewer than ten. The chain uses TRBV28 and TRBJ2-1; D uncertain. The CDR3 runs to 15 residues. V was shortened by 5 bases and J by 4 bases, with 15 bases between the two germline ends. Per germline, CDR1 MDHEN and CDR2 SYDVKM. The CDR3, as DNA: TGTGCCAGCAGTGCCCCCGGGCCGACTTACAATGAGCAGTTCTTC. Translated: CASSAPGPTYNEQFF. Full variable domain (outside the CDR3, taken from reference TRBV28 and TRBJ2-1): DVKVTQSSRYLVKRTGEKVFLECVQDMDHENMFWYRQDPGLGLRLIYFSYDVKMKEKGDIPEGYSVSREKKERFSLILESASTNQTSMYLCASSAPGPTYNEQFFGPGTRLTVL.

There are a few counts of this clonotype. The CDR3 nucleotides read TGTGCCAGCAGTACAGACGGGGGGCTGGAGACCCAGTACTTC. It encodes CASSTDGGLETQYF. This rearrangement joins TRBV6-2 or TRBV6-3 to TRBJ2-5; weak D call: TRBD2 (7 bases). V was shortened by 5 bases and J by 5 bases, with 15 bases between the two germline ends. The CDR3 spans 14 residues. CDR1 and CDR2 (germline): MNHEY, SVGEGT.

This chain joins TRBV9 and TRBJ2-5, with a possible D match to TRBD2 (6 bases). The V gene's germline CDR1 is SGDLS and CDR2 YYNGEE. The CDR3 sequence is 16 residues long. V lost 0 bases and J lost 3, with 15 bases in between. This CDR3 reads CASSVAGRIGEETQYF. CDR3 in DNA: TGTGCCAGCAGCGTAGCTGGGAGGATAGGGGAAGAGACCCAGTACTTC.

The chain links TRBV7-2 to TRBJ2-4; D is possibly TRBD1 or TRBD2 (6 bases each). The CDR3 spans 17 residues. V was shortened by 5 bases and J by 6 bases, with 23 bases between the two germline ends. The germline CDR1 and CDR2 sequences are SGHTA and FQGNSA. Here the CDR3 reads CASSRSRGVLPRNIQYF. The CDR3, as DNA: TGTGCCAGCAGCCGCTCTAGGGGGGTCTTACCTCGAAACATTCAGTACTTC.

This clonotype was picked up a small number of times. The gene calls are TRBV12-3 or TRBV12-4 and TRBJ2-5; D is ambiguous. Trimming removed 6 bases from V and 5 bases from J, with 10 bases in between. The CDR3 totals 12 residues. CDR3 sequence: CASRSDGETQYF. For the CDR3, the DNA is TGTGCCAGCAGATCGGACGGGGAGACCCAGTACTTC.

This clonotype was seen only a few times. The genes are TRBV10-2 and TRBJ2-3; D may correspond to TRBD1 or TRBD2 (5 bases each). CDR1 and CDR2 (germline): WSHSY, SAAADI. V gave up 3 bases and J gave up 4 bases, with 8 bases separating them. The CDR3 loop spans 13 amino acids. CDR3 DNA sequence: TGCGCCAGCAGTGATAGGGGAGCAGATACGCAGTATTTT. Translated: CASSDRGADTQYF.